These T cell receptor beta chains were read from a single sample in a study of blood T cell repertoires in COVID-19. Clones were read by immunoSEQ multiplex PCR, and TCRdb kept only the in-frame ones, dropping some. The table shows under 45,000 clones, with more than 65% occurring only once. What was sequenced was peripheral blood. The receptors come from a man of 80 years or more with acute or convalescent COVID-19. The CDR3 runs from the conserved cysteine through the conserved F or W. A D gene is named only where the DNA matches it firmly. Rows give clone size only sometimes, using once, few, many, or a class for an expanded clone.

TRBV5-6,few,TRBD1,TRBJ1-2,CASSWTGTDGYTF,TGTGCCAGCAGCTGGACAGGGACTGACGGCTACACCTTC
TRBV18,NA,TRBD1,TRBJ1-2,CASSRTGVYGYTF,TGTGCCAGCTCACGGACAGGTGTCTATGGCTACACCTTC
TRBV5-1,few,NA,TRBJ1-2,CASSDGGTNYGYTF,TGCGCCAGCAGCGACGGGGGAACTAACTATGGCTACACCTTC
TRBV28,NA,TRBD1,TRBJ1-5,CASIGQGSNQPQHF,TGTGCCAGCATCGGACAGGGTAGCAATCAGCCCCAGCATTTT
TRBV7-8,NA,TRBD1,TRBJ1-4,CASSAPGTGDEKLFF,TGTGCCAGCAGCGCCCCCGGGACAGGGGATGAAAAACTGTTTTTT
TRBV12-3/TRBV12-4,NA,TRBD2,TRBJ2-1,CASSLGREGEQFF,TGTGCCAGCAGTTTGGGGCGGGAGGGTGAGCAGTTCTTC
TRBV28,NA,NA,TRBJ2-3,CASTSTPAGTDTQYF,TGTGCCAGCACCTCCACCCCTGCGGGCACAGATACGCAGTATTTT
TRBV3-1/TRBV3-2,NA,TRBD2,TRBJ2-7,CASSWTSGGSEQYF,TGTGCCAGCAGCTGGACTAGCGGGGGTTCTGAGCAGTACTTC
TRBV5-1,few,TRBD1,TRBJ2-2,CASYRGRGTGELFF,TGCGCCAGTTACAGGGGACGGGGCACCGGGGAGCTGTTTTTT
TRBV9,NA,TRBD1,TRBJ1-5,CASSEGQGSNQPQHF,TGTGCCAGCAGCGAAGGACAGGGAAGCAATCAGCCCCAGCATTTT
TRBV19,NA,TRBD2,TRBJ2-5,CASSIRIAGGPRQETQYF,TGTGCCAGTAGTATAAGAATAGCGGGAGGGCCGAGACAAGAGACCCAGTACTTC
TRBV27,NA,NA,TRBJ2-4,CASSLGLAKNIQYF,TGTGCCAGCAGTTTAGGACTAGCCAAAAACATTCAGTACTTC
TRBV6-4,NA,TRBD1,TRBJ2-1,CATQGQTYNEQFF,TGTGCCACCCAGGGACAGACCTACAATGAGCAGTTCTTC
TRBV5-1,NA,TRBD1,TRBJ1-6,CASSNGTGRSPLHF,TGCGCCAGCAGTAACGGGACAGGGCGATCACCCCTCCACTTT
TRBV28,NA,NA,TRBJ1-3,CASRGGSADTIYF,TGTGCCAGCAGGGGGGGATCGGCAGACACCATATATTTT
TRBV5-6,NA,NA,TRBJ1-5,CASSLGDYGRNQPQHF,TGTGCCAGCAGCTTGGGAGACTATGGACGCAATCAGCCCCAGCATTTT